This T cell receptor beta chain came from a study of T cells in localized non-small cell lung cancer (dated by TCRdb to the early 2020s). With respect to the entire study: T cell repertoires of fewer than 250 early-stage NSCLC patients were analyzed, with tumors being compared against uninvolved tumor-adjacent lungs. The cohort consisted of 236 treatment-naive NSCLC patients whose localized lung tumors had been resected. Of the NSCLC patients, about 130 were male and approximately 97 were female, and the mean age was around 66 years.

TCR beta CDR3 regions were sequenced from DNA using the immunoSEQ Assay. Per the source publication's procedure: To compute T cell density, TCR beta template counts were normalized to usable DNA, which was estimated by amplifying housekeeping genes. Using the preseqR package, richness was estimated by extrapolating to 120,000 templates for tissue samples and 400,000 templates for PBMC samples. Clonality was defined as one minus Pielou's evenness. Tissue-enriched TCRs were identified through differential abundance testing performed on productive amino-acid clonotypes, with a minimum total count of 5 and an alpha of 0.1. The Jaccard Index and the Morisita Overlap Index were used to measure how much the repertoires overlapped between compartments. TCR beta CDR3s were clustered by GLIPH together with public tetramer-defined viral CDR3s, and at least three viral sequences plus V-gene enrichment were required for viral motifs. TCRdb took this table from immuneACCESS and kept in-frame rearrangements with V and J called. Such tables lack part of the clones; where checked against another copy, unresolved V genes explain under half of the gap, and the rest is unexplained. The D gene and trimming were derived from the DNA, and the V and J assignments and clone size from that table. This sample has around 24,000 clones in its table, and more than 75% of those were observed once. Clones ranked in the top ten supply roughly 29% of the sample.

This clone was counted once. No antigen is known for it. Base-call qualities are not available, and no considerably larger clone is one nucleotide away. Overall results and qualifications from the work: Because multi-region tumor sequencing was not done, intratumor heterogeneity could not be ruled out. Longer overall survival was associated with higher T cell density in blood, whereas shorter survival was associated with higher clonality in adjacent lung. Uninvolved tumor-adjacent lung showed the highest T cell clonality, higher than tumor, which suggests more focused antigenic responses in the uninvolved tumor-adjacent lung. Of the top 100 tumor clones, a median of roughly 53 were detected in paired uninvolved adjacent lung; roughly 26 were also among that lung's top 100. Since the design was exploratory, TCR variables were selected using unadjusted p-values with no false-discovery rate correction.

At diagnosis, peripheral blood, uninvolved tumor-adjacent lung and tumor were collected and were preserved as a mix of fresh-frozen and FFPE material. Blood samples were analyzed as peripheral blood mononuclear cells for TCR repertoire profiling. As encoded in the germline V gene (reference sequence), CDR1 is LNHDA while CDR2 is SQIVND. The junction carries 12 bases between V and J, which are trimmed by 3 bases and 3 bases respectively. The CDR3 measures 14 amino acids from cysteine to phenylalanine. The only DNA kept is the CDR3, 42 bases in frame from the first base. The sequence derives from a male donor older than 55 with stage I squamous cell lung carcinoma. The material sequenced was peripheral blood, taken before any cancer treatment. The sequence joins TRBV19 to TRBJ2-7; the D gene assignment is ambiguous. The CDR3 region has the sequence CASSISDGHYEQYF. The nucleotide sequence is TGTGCCAGTAGTATCTCAGACGGCCACTACGAGCAGTACTTC. This CDR3, with the reference TRBV19 and TRBJ2-7 proteins standing in past its ends, gives the full variable domain DGGITQSPKYLFRKEGQNVTLSCEQNLNHDAMYWYRQDPGQGLRLIYYSQIVNDFQKGDIAEGYSVSREKKESFPLTVTSAQKNPTAFYLCASSISDGHYEQYFGPGTRLTVT.